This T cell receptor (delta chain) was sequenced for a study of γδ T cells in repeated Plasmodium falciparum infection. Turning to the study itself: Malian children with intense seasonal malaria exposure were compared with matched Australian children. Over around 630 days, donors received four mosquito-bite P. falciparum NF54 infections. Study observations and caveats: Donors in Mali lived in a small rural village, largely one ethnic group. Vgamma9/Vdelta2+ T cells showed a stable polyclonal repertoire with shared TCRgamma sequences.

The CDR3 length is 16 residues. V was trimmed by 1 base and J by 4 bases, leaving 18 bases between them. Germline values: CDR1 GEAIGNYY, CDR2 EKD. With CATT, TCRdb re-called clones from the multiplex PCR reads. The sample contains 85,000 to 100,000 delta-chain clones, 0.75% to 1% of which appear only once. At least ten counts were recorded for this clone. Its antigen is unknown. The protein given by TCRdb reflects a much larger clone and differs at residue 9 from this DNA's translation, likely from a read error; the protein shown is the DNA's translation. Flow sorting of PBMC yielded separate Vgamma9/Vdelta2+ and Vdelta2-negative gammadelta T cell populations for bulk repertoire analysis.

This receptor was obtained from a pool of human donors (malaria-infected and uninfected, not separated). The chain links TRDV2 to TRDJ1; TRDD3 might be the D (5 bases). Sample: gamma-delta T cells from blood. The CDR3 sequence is CACDTSRGVRDDKLIF. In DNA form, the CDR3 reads TGTGCCTGTGACACAAGTCGGGGGGTACGAGACGATAAACTCATCTTT.